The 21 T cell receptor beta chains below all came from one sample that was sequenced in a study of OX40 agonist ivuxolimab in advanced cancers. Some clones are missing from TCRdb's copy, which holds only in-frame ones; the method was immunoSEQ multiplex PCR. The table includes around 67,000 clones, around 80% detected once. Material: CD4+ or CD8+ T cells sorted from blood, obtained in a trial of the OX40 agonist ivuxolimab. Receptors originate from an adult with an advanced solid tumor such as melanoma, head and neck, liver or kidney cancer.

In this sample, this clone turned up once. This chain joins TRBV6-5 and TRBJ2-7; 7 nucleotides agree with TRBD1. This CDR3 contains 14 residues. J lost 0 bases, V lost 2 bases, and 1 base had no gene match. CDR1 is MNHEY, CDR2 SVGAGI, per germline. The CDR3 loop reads CASSYPGGSYEQYF. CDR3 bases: TGTGCCAGCAGTTACCCAGGGGGCTCCTACGAGCAGTACTTC.

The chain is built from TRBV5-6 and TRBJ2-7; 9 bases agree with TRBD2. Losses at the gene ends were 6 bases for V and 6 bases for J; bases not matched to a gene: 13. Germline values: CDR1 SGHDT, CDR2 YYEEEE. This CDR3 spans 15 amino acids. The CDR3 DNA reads TGTGCCAGCACCCAGTACGGGACTAGCATGTCCGAGCAGTACTTC. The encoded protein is CASTQYGTSMSEQYF.

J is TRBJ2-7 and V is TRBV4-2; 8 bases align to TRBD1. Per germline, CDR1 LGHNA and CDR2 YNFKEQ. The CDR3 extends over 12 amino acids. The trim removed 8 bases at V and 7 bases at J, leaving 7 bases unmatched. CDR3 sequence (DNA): TGTGCCAGCGGTGGACAGGGCGGAGAGCAGTACTTC. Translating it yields CASGGQGGEQYF.

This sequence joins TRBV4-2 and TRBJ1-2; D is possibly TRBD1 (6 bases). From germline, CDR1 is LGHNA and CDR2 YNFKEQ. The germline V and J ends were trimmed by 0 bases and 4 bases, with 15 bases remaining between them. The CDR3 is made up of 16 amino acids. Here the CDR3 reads CASSQEQGGWGYGYTF. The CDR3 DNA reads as TGTGCCAGCAGCCAAGAACAGGGAGGGTGGGGCTATGGCTACACCTTC.

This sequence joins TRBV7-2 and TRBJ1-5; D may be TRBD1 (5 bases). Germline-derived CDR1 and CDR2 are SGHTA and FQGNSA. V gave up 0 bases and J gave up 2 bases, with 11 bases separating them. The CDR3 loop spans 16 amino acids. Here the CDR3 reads CASSLATARGNQPQHF. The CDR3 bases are TGTGCCAGCAGCTTAGCGACTGCCAGGGGCAATCAGCCCCAGCATTTT.

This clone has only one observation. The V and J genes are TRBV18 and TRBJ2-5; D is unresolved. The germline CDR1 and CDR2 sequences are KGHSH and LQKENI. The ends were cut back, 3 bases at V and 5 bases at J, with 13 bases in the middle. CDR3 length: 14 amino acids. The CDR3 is CASSPVGISETQYF. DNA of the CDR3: TGTGCCAGCTCACCGGTAGGGATAAGTGAGACCCAGTACTTC. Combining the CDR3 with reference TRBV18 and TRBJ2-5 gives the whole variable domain NAGVMQNPRHLVRRRGQEARLRCSPMKGHSHVYWYRQLPEEGLKFMVYLQKENIIDESGMPKERFSAEFPKEGPSILRIQQVVRGDSAAYFCASSPVGISETQYFGPGTRLLVL.

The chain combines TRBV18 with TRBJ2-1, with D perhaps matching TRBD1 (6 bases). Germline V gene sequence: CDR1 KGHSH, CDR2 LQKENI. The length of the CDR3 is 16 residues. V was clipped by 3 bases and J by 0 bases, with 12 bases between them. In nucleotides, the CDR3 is TGTGCCAGCTCACCGAACAGGGCTAGCTCCTACAATGAGCAGTTCTTC. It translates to CASSPNRASSYNEQFF.

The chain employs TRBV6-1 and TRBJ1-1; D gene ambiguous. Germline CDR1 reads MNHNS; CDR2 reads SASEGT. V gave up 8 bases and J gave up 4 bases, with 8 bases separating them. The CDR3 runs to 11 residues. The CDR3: CASSLITEAFF. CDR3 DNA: TGTGCCAGCTCCTTGATCACTGAAGCTTTCTTT.

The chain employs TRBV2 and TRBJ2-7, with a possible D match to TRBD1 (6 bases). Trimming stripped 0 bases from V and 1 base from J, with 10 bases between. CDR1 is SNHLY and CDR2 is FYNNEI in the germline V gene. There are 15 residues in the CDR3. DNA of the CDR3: TGTGCCAGCAGTGAAGCGACAGGTCAGTCCTACGAGCAGTACTTC. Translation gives CASSEATGQSYEQYF.

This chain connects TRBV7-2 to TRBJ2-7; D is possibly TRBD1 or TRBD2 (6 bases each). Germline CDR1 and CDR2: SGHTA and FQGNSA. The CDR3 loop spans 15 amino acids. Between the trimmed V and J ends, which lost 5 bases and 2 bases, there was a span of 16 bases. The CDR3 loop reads CASSPAGGGTYEQYF. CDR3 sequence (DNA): TGTGCCAGCAGCCCCGCCGGAGGGGGGACCTACGAGCAGTACTTC.

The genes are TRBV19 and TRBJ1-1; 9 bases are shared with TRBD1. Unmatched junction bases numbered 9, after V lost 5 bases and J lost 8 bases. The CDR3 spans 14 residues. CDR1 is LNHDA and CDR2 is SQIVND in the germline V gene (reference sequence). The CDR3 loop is CASSPLGQGQEAFF. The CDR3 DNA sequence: TGTGCCAGTAGTCCCTTAGGACAGGGGCAAGAAGCTTTCTTT. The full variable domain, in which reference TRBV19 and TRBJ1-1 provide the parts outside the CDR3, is DGGITQSPKYLFRKEGQNVTLSCEQNLNHDAMYWYRQDPGQGLRLIYYSQIVNDFQKGDIAEGYSVSREKKESFPLTVTSAQKNPTAFYLCASSPLGQGQEAFFGQGTRLTVV.

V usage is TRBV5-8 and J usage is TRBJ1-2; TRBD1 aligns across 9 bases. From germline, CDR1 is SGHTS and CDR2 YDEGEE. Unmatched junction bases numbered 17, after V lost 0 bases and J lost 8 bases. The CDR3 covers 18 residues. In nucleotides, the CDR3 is TGTGCCAGCAGCTTGGCCGAATGGGGAACAGGGGGCGCGCGGGGCTACACCTTC. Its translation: CASSLAEWGTGGARGYTF.

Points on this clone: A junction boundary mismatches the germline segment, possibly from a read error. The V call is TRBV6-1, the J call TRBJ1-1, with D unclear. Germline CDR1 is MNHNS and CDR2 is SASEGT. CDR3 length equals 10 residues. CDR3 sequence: CASGEGEAFF. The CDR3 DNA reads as TGTGCCAGCGGTGAAGGGGAAGCTTTCTTT.

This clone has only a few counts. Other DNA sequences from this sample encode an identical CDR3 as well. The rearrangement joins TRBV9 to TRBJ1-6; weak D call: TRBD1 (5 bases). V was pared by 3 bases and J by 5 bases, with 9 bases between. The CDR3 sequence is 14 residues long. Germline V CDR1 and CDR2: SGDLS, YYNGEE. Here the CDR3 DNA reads TGTGCCAGCAGCGCTACAGGAGATAATTCACCCCTCCACTTT. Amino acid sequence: CASSATGDNSPLHF.

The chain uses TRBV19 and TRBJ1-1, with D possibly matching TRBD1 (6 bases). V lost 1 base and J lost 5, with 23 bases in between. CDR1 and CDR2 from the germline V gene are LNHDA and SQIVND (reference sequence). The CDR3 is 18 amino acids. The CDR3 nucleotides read TGTGCCAGTAGTATAGGGGGGCAGGAGCCCCGTCAGATAACTGAAGCTTTCTTT. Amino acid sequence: CASSIGGQEPRQITEAFF. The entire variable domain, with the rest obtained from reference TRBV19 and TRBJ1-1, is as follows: DGGITQSPKYLFRKEGQNVTLSCEQNLNHDAMYWYRQDPGQGLRLIYYSQIVNDFQKGDIAEGYSVSREKKESFPLTVTSAQKNPTAFYLCASSIGGQEPRQITEAFFGQGTRLTVV.

The CDR3 DNA follows: TGTGCCAGCAGCTTACCAAGGGAGTTAGAAAACATTCAGTACTTC. Its translation is CASSLPRELENIQYF. V is TRBV7-8 and J is TRBJ2-4; tentative D call: TRBD2 (5 bases). The CDR3 consists of 15 residues. Looked up from germline, CDR1 is SGHVS and CDR2 is FQNEAQ. Trimming pared 2 bases from V and 5 bases from J, leaving 13 bases between.

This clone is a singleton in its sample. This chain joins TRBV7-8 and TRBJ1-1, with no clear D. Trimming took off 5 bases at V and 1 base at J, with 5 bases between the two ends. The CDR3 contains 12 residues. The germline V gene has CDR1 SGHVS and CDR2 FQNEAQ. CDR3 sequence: CASSVENTEAFF. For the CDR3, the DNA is TGTGCCAGCAGCGTAGAGAACACTGAAGCTTTCTTT.

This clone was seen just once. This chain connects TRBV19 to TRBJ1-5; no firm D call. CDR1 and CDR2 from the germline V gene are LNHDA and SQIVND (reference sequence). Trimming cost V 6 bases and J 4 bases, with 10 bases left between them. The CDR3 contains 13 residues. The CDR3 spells CASRRVRNQPQHF. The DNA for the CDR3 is TGTGCCAGTAGGAGGGTCCGAAATCAGCCCCAGCATTTT.

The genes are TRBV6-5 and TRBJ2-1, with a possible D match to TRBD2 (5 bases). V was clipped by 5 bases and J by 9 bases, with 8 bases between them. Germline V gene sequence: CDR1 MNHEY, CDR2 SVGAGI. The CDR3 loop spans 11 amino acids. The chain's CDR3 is CASSRAGEQFF. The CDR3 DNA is TGTGCCAGCAGTCGCGCGGGTGAGCAGTTCTTC.

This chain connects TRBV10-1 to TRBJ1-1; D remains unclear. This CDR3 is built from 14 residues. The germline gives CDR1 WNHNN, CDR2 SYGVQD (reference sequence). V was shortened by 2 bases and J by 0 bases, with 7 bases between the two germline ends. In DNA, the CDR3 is TGCGCCAGCAGTGAGAAACAGATGAACACTGAAGCTTTCTTT. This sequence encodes CASSEKQMNTEAFF.

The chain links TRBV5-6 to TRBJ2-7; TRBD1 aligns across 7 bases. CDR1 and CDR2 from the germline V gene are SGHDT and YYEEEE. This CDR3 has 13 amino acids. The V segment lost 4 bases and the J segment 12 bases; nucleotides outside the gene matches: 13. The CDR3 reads CASSLRTGILAYF. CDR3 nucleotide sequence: TGTGCCAGCAGCCTTCGGACAGGAATTTTGGCGTACTTC.